The clone carrying this T cell receptor (beta chain) occurred many times. Its specificity is unknown. The entry originates in a study of T cell repertoires in cytomegalovirus infection. Study context: It was the public TCR beta signatures that indicated both CMV infection and matching HLA type. Study findings and constraints: The study identified carriers of CMV plus the relevant HLA from cumulative public TCR beta family frequency. CMV-specific HLA-C-restricted TCR beta clonotypes dominated the ex vivo response.

TCRdb re-called the reads with MiXCR, one entry per CDR3 protein. This table has about 310,000 distinct CDR3 sequences, about a sixth appearing once. V gave up 3 bases and J gave up 3 bases; unmatched junction bases: 2. Germline values: CDR1 SGHTA, CDR2 FQGNSA. The CDR3 loop spans 14 amino acids. The chain combines TRBV7-2 with TRBJ2-1, with 7 bases matching TRBD2. The clonotype was recovered from a human donor in good health (CMV status not recorded). Some clones in this sample may be carry-over from other donors' samples. Specimen: PBMCs. The CDR3 spells CASSLSGVYNEQFF. For the CDR3, the DNA is TGTGCCAGCAGCTTGAGCGGGGTCTACAATGAGCAGTTCTTC.